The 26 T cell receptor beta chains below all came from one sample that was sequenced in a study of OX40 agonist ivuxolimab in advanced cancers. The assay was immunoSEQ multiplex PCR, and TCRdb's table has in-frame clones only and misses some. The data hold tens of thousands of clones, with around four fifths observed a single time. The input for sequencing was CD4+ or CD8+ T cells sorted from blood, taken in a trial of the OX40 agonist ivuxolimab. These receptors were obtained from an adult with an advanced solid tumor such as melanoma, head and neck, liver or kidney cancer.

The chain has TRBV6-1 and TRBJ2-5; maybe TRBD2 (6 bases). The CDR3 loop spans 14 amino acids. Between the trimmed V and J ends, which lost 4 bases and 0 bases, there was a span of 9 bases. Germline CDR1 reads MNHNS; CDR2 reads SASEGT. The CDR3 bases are TGTGCCAGCAGTGCGGGAGTGTACCAAGAGACCCAGTACTTC. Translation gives CASSAGVYQETQYF.

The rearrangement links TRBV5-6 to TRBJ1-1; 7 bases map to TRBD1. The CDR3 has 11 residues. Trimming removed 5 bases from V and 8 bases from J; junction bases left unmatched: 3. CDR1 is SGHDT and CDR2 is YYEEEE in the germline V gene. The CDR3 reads CASRRGQEAFF. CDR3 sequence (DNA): TGTGCCAGCAGAAGGGGACAGGAAGCTTTCTTT. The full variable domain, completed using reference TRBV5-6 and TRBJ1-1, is DAGVTQSPTHLIKTRGQQVTLRCSPKSGHDTVSWYQQALGQGPQFIFQYYEEEERQRGNFPDRFSGHQFPNYSSELNVNALLLGDSALYLCASRRGQEAFFGQGTRLTVV.

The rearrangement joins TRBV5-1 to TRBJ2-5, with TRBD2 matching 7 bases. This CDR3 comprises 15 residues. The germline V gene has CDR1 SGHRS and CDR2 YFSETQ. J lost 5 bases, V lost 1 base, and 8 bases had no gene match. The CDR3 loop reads CASSLTFGGRETQYF. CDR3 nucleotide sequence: TGCGCCAGCAGCTTGACATTCGGGGGGAGGGAGACCCAGTACTTC. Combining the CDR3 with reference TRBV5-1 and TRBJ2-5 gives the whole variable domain KAGVTQTPRYLIKTRGQQVTLSCSPISGHRSVSWYQQTPGQGLQFLFEYFSETQRNKGNFPGRFSGRQFSNSRSEMNVSTLELGDSALYLCASSLTFGGRETQYFGPGTRLLVL.

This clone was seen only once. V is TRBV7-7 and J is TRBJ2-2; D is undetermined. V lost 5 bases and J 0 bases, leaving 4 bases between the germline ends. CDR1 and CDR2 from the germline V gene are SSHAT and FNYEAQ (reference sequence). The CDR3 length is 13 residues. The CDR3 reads CASSETNTGELFF. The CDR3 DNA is TGTGCCAGCAGCGAGACGAACACCGGGGAGCTGTTTTTT.

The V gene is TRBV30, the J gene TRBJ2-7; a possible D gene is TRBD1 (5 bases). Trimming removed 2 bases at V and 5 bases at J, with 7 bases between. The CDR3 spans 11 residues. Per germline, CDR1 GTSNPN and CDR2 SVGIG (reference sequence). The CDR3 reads CAWSTRDEQYF. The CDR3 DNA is TGTGCCTGGAGTACCAGGGACGAGCAGTACTTC.

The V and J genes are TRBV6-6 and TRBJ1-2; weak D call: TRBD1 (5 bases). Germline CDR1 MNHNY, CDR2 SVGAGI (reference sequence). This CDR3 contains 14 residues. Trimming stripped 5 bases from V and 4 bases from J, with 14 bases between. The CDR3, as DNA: TGTGCCAGCAGTCACCGGCAGGGAAGCTATGGCTACACCTTC. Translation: CASSHRQGSYGYTF.

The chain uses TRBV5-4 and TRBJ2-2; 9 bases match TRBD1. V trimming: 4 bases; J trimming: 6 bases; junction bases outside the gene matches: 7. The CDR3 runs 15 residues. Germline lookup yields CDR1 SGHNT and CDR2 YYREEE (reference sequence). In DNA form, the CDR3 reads TGTGCCAGCAGCCATGGGGACAGGGATGCCGGGGAGCTGTTTTTT. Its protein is CASSHGDRDAGELFF.

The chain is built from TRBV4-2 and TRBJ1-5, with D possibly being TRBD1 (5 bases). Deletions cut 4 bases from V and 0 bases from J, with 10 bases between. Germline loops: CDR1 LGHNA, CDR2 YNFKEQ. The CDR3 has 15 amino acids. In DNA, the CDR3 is TGTGCCAGCAGCCGAACCAGGGATAGCAATCAGCCCCAGCATTTT. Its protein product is CASSRTRDSNQPQHF.

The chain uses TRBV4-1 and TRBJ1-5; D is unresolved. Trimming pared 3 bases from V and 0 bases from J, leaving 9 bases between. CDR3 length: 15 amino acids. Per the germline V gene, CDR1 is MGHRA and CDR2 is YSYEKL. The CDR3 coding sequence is TGCGCCAGCAGCCACCAAGGTAATAGCAATCAGCCCCAGCATTTT. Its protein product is CASSHQGNSNQPQHF.

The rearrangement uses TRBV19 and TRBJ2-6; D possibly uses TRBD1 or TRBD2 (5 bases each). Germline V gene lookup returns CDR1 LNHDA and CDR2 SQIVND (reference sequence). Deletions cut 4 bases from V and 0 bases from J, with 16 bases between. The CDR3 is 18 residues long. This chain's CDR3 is CASSRGDIFLSGANVLTF. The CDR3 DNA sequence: TGTGCCAGTAGTAGAGGGGATATTTTCCTCTCTGGGGCCAACGTCCTGACTTTC.

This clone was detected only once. In DNA form, the CDR3 reads TGTGCCAGCAGCTTAGTGGGGGAGACCCAGTACTTC. This translates into CASSLVGETQYF. The chain joins TRBV11-2 to TRBJ2-5; no definite D call. The CDR3 runs 12 residues. Trimming stripped 1 base from V and 5 bases from J, with 5 bases between. Germline CDR1 SGHAT, CDR2 FQNNGV. The full variable domain, completed using reference TRBV11-2 and TRBJ2-5, is EAGVAQSPRYKIIEKRQSVAFWCNPISGHATLYWYQQILGQGPKLLIQFQNNGVVDDSQLPKDRFSAERLKGVDSTLKIQPAKLEDSAVYLCASSLVGETQYFGPGTRLLVL.

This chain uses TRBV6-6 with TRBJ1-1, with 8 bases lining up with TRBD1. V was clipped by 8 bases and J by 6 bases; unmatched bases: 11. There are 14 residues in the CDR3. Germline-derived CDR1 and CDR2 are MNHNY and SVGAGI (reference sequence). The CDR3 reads CASLRGTGSSEAFF. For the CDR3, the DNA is TGTGCCAGCTTAAGAGGGACAGGTAGCTCTGAAGCTTTCTTT.

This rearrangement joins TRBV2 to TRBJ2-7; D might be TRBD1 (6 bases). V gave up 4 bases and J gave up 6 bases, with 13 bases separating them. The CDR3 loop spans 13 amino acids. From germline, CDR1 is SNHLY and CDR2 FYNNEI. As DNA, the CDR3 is TGTGCCAGCAGTGCTAACCTCAGGGGCGAGCAGTACTTC. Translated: CASSANLRGEQYF. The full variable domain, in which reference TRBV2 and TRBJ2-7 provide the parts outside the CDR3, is EPEVTQTPSHQVTQMGQEVILRCVPISNHLYFYWYRQILGQKVEFLVSFYNNEISEKSEIFDDQFSVERPDGSNFTLKIRSTKLEDSAMYFCASSANLRGEQYFGPGTRLTVT.

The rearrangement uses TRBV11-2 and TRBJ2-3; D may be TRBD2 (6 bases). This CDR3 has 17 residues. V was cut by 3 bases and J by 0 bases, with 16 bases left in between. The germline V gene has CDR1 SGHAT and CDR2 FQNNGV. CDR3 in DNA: TGTGCCAGCAGCTTCTCCGGTGTCGGGGGAAGCACAGATACGCAGTATTTT. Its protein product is CASSFSGVGGSTDTQYF.

CDR3 in DNA: TGTGCCAGCAGCTCGAGGACTAGCGGGCCCGAGCAGTACGTC. The encoded protein is CASSSRTSGPEQYV. The chain combines TRBV5-5 with TRBJ2-7; 11 bases are shared with TRBD2. This CDR3 contains 14 residues. Losses at the gene ends were 3 bases for V and 6 bases for J; bases not matched to a gene: 5. Germline lookup yields CDR1 SGHKS and CDR2 YYEKEE (reference sequence).

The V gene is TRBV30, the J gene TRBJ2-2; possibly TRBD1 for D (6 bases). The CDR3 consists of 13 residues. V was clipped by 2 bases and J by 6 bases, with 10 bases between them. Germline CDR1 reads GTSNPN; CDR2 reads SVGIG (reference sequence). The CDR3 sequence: CAWSSQGAGELFF. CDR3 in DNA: TGTGCCTGGAGTTCACAGGGTGCCGGGGAGCTGTTTTTT.

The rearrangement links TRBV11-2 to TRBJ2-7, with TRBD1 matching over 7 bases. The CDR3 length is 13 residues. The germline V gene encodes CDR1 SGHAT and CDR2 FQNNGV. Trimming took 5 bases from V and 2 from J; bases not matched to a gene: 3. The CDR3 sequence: CASSETGPYEQYF. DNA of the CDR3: TGTGCCAGCAGCGAGACAGGGCCCTACGAGCAGTACTTC. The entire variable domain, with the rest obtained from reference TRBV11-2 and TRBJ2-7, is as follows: EAGVAQSPRYKIIEKRQSVAFWCNPISGHATLYWYQQILGQGPKLLIQFQNNGVVDDSQLPKDRFSAERLKGVDSTLKIQPAKLEDSAVYLCASSETGPYEQYFGPGTRLTVT.

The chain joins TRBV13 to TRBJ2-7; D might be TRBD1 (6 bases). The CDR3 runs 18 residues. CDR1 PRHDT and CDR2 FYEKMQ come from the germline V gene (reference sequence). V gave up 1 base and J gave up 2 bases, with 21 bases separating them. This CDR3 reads CASSLASELQGPPYEQYF. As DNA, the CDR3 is TGTGCCAGCAGCTTAGCTTCGGAGCTACAGGGCCCCCCCTACGAGCAGTACTTC.

CDR3 loop: CASGFGLAATDTQYF. The CDR3, as DNA: TGTGCTAGTGGTTTTGGACTAGCGGCCACAGATACGCAGTATTTT. The chain employs TRBV12-5 and TRBJ2-3, with 10 bases aligning to TRBD2. The CDR3 spans 15 residues. V shed 3 bases, J shed 2 bases, and the junction held 2 bases outside the gene matches. Germline-derived CDR1 and CDR2 are LGHNT and FRNRAP.

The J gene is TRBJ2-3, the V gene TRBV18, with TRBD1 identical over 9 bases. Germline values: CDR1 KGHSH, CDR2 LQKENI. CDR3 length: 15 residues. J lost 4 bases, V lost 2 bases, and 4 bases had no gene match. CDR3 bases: TGTGCCAGCTCACCAGCCGGGACAGGGTCAGATACGCAGTATTTT. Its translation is CASSPAGTGSDTQYF. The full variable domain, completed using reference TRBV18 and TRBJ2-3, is NAGVMQNPRHLVRRRGQEARLRCSPMKGHSHVYWYRQLPEEGLKFMVYLQKENIIDESGMPKERFSAEFPKEGPSILRIQQVVRGDSAAYFCASSPAGTGSDTQYFGPGTRLTVL.

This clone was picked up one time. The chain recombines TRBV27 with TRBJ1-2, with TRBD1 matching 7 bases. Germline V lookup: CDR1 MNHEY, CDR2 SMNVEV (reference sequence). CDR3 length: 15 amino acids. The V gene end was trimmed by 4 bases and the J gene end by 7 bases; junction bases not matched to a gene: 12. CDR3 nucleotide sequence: TGTGCCAGCAGTTCGTCGACAGGGAGCTCTTTTGGCTACACCTTC. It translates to CASSSSTGSSFGYTF.

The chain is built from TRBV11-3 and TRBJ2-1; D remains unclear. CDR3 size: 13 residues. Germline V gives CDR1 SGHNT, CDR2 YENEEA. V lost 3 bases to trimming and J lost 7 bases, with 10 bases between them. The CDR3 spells CASSLTYRNEQFF. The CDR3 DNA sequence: TGTGCCAGCAGCTTGACCTATCGTAATGAGCAGTTCTTC. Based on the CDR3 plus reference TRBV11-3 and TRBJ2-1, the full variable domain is EAGVVQSPRYKIIEKKQPVAFWCNPISGHNTLYWYLQNLGQGPELLIRYENEEAVDDSQLPKDRFSAERLKGVDSTLKIQPAELGDSAVYLCASSLTYRNEQFFGPGTRLTVL.

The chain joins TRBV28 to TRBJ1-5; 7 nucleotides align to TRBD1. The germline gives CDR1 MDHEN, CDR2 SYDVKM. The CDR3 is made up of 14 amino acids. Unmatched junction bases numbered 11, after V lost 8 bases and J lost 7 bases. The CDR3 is CASRMTGWEQPQHF. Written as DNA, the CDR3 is TGTGCCAGCCGGATGACAGGGTGGGAACAGCCCCAGCATTTT.

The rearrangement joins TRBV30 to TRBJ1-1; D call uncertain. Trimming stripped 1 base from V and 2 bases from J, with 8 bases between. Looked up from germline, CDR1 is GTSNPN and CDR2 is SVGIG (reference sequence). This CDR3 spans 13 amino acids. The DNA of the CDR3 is TGTGCCTGGAGTGGGACCTTAAACACTGAAGCTTTCTTT. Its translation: CAWSGTLNTEAFF.

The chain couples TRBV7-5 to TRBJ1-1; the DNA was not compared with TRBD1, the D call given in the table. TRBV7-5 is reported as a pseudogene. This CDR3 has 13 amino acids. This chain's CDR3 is CASSVGTDTEAFF. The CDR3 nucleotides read TGTGCCAGCAGCGTAGGGACAGACACTGAAGCTTTCTTT.

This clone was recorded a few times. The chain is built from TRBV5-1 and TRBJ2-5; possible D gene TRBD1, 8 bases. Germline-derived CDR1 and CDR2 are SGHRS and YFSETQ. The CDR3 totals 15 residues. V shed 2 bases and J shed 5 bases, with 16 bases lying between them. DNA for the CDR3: TGCGCCAGCAGCTTCGGACAGGGAGGGAGGGAGACCCAGTACTTC. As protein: CASSFGQGGRETQYF.